Below, one TCR beta chain is given with its context. It has no known antigen specificity. Qualities for individual bases were not recorded, and no much larger clone is one base off. TCRbeta CDR3 sequencing was performed on sorted unstimulated T cells and on proliferating T cells recovered from mixed lymphocyte reactions. Fresh whole blood from approximately ten HLA-typed healthy donors was used to isolate PBMCs. To map where alloreactive clones came from, CD4+ regulatory T cells in the unstimulated state were FACS-sorted. This specimen belongs to a study of siplizumab effects on memory and regulatory T cells (dated by TCRdb to the late 2010s). Context from the whole study: The effect of the anti-CD2 antibody siplizumab on alloreactive T-cell subsets was examined in allogeneic mixed lymphocyte reactions constructed from human PBMCs.

Library preparation employed the immunoSEQ multiplex PCR assay. The deep sequencing platform assayed 90,000 to 100,000 TCR templates per sample. Genomic DNA extracted from sorted T cells was the material used for TCRbeta CDR3 sequencing. Under the source paper's analysis protocol: The R programming language was used for clonal analysis of the TCRbeta CDR3 data. Unstimulated samples were compared with post-reaction CFSE-low samples to define alloreactive CD4+ and CD8+ clones. Alloreactive CD4+ clones were assigned to regulatory or non-regulatory origin by matching sequences to sorted unstimulated Treg and non-Treg repertoires. Not all clones reach the TCRdb copy of this immuneACCESS table, which keeps in-frame sequences only. Checked studies attribute under half of the gap to unresolved V genes and leave the rest unexplained. V, J and clone size derive from that table, while D and trimming were established from the DNA sequence. Recorded for this sample are about 100,000 clones; around 94% of them occurred a single time. The ten largest clones add up to roughly 0.62% of the sample.

Trimming removed 2 bases from V and 6 bases from J, leaving 20 bases between the germline ends. CDR1 and CDR2 are read off the germline V gene (reference sequence) as GTSNPN and SVGIG. From cysteine to phenylalanine, the CDR3 is 15 amino acids long. Only the CDR3 region is kept as DNA, spanning 45 bases read in frame from base 1. Overall study outcomes, separate from this receptor: The suppressive function of proliferating Tregs from siplizumab cultures was not functionally confirmed. In reactions with siplizumab, an average of 68.8% of mappable alloreactive CD4+ clones were Treg-derived, compared with 25% to 30% in control reactions. Because sequences at frequencies below about 10^-5 were poorly captured, only a minor fraction of alloreactive clones could be mapped back to unstimulated subsets. Unstimulated naive T cells appeared to be more diverse than memory T cells, and naive cells seemed to make a substantial contribution to the alloresponse. Siplizumab significantly lowered the cumulative frequency of alloreactive sequences that could be traced to unstimulated CD4+ memory T cells. A naive or memory phenotype could not be assigned to roughly 75-97% of proliferating CD4+ or CD8+ clones.

The V and J genes are TRBV30 and TRBJ2-7, with the D gene call left open. The clonotype originates from a human donor in good health. The sequencing sample was made of Tregs sorted from blood. The CDR3 corresponds to CAWSKTGPSASEQYF. The DNA sequence is as follows: TGTGCCTGGAGTAAGACCGGACCCTCAGCGTCCGAGCAGTACTTC.